A single T cell receptor beta chain is shown here with its context. Germline trimming cut 6 bases from V and 5 bases from J; bases unmatched to any gene: 7. The CDR3 totals 15 residues. Germline assignment: CDR1 MDHEN and CDR2 SYDVKM. Only in-frame clones appear in the TCRdb table, and some are missing; sequencing was by immunoSEQ multiplex PCR. Among 250,000 to 300,000 clones listed, approximately 91% were seen once. The data were taken from a study of blood T cell repertoires in COVID-19. Study-wide context: The study drew acute and convalescent COVID-19 samples from the United States, Italy and Spain. Sources were T cells, B-cell-depleted T cells, or PBMCs; the material itself was cDNA or gDNA.

Seattle cases were enrolled at active infection and followed longitudinally. The chain employs TRBV28 and TRBJ2-5; TRBD2 agrees at 12 bases. The sequence came from a woman in her thirties with COVID-19, enrolled during active disease. The sample comprised peripheral blood. The CDR3 is CASSPGLAGFETQYF. Here the CDR3 DNA reads TGTGCCAGCAGCCCCGGACTAGCGGGATTTGAGACCCAGTACTTC.